Shown below are 20 T cell receptor beta chains from a single sample sequenced in a study of T cell changes during pregnancy in multiple sclerosis (dated by TCRdb to between 2018 and 2021). Library prep was done by the immunoSEQ multiplex PCR assay. Here the immuneACCESS table is served through TCRdb, limited to in-frame sequences with V and J called. Missing clones are a known gap in these copies; in checked studies unresolved V genes cover under half, and the rest lacks a known reason. The sample data list tens of thousands of clones, and 94% of these were observed just once. The top ten clonotypes cover about 0.84% of the sample. Sequenced material: peripheral blood, taken in the third trimester of pregnancy. These receptors all come from a female donor with multiple sclerosis, enrolled in a pregnancy study.

The chain employs TRBV6-5 and TRBJ1-3, with 9 positions matching TRBD1. The CDR3 has 13 residues. J lost 3 bases, V lost 6 bases, and 0 bases had no gene match. Germline V gene lookup returns CDR1 MNHEY and CDR2 SVGAGI. CDR3 nucleotide sequence: TGTGCCAGCAGGACAGGGGGTGGAAACACCATATATTTT. Its translation: CASRTGGGNTIYF.

This clone was detected once. This chain joins TRBV28 and TRBJ2-7; TRBD2 matches 7 bases. CDR1 MDHEN and CDR2 SYDVKM come from the germline V gene. CDR3 length: 12 residues. Trimming cost V 10 bases and J 2 bases; bases outside gene matches: 5. CDR3 coding DNA: TGTGCCACCTGGACTAGTACCTACGAGCAGTACTTC. Residues: CATWTSTYEQYF.

The V call is TRBV5-1, the J call TRBJ2-4, with 10 bases that match TRBD2. The CDR3 runs to 17 residues. Trimming took 0 bases from V and 2 from J; bases not matched to a gene: 5. Germline V gives CDR1 SGHRS, CDR2 YFSETQ. Written as DNA, the CDR3 is TGCGCCAGCAGCTTGGCGCCAACTAGCGGGACCAAAAACATTCAGTACTTC. Residues: CASSLAPTSGTKNIQYF.

This clone was detected a few times. The gene calls are TRBV7-8 and TRBJ1-1, with D perhaps TRBD1 (5 bases). V lost 5 bases, J lost 3 bases, and 16 bases lay in between. In germline, CDR1 is SGHVS, CDR2 FQNEAQ. The CDR3 is 15 residues long. The CDR3, as DNA: TGTGCCAGCAGCCCCGGCGGGGGGAGGGACACTGAAGCTTTCTTT. Encoded protein: CASSPGGGRDTEAFF.

The rearrangement joins TRBV30 to TRBJ2-3; TRBD2 matches at 12 bases. The germline V gene encodes CDR1 GTSNPN and CDR2 SVGIG (reference sequence). The CDR3 has 14 residues. V was clipped by 8 bases and J by 3 bases; unmatched bases: 6. CDR3 sequence reads: CARASGRGTDTQYF. CDR3 in DNA: TGTGCCCGCGCTAGCGGGAGGGGAACAGATACGCAGTATTTT.

This clone came up once. This chain links TRBV27 with TRBJ2-7; TRBD1 is a possible D gene (5 bases). The CDR3 loop spans 16 amino acids. Trimming cost V 6 bases and J 3 bases, with 21 bases left between them. Germline V gives CDR1 MNHEY, CDR2 SMNVEV (reference sequence). CDR3 bases: TGTGCCAGCAGCCCACCCCCTTGGTCAGGGATCTACGAGCAGTACTTC. Its translation is CASSPPPWSGIYEQYF.

The J gene is TRBJ2-1, the V gene TRBV19, with TRBD2 as a possible D gene (6 bases). Trimming took off 7 bases at V and 6 bases at J, with 19 bases between the two ends. The CDR3 contains 15 residues. Germline V CDR1 and CDR2: LNHDA, SQIVND (reference sequence). The CDR3 region is CASTPGSQGGNEQFF. DNA of the CDR3: TGTGCCAGTACCCCGGGCAGCCAGGGAGGCAATGAGCAGTTCTTC.

This chain connects TRBV9 to TRBJ2-1; D is perhaps TRBD2 (7 bases). The CDR3 length is 16 residues. V was pared by 2 bases and J by 4 bases, with 16 bases between. Germline V gene data show CDR1 as SGDLS and CDR2 as YYNGEE. CDR3 nucleotides: TGTGCCAGCAGCGTCGCCACGGGGGGCCGATACAATGAGCAGTTCTTC. Translated, it gives CASSVATGGRYNEQFF. Complete variable domain (other parts from reference TRBV9 and TRBJ2-1): DSGVTQTPKHLITATGQRVTLRCSPRSGDLSVYWYQQSLDQGLQFLIQYYNGEERAKGNILERFSAQQFPDLHSELNLSSLELGDSALYFCASSVATGGRYNEQFFGPGTRLTVL.

The CDR3 region is CANLPGAGTDSYEQYF. The CDR3 region has the DNA TGTGCCAACTTACCCGGTGCCGGGACAGATTCCTACGAGCAGTACTTC. The chain couples TRBV21-1 to TRBJ2-7; TRBD1 is the table's D call, not checked against the DNA. TRBV21-1 is a listed pseudogene. The CDR3 contains 16 residues.

The chain recombines TRBV27 with TRBJ2-1; D is perhaps TRBD1 (6 bases). CDR3 length: 14 amino acids. Between the trimmed V and J ends, which lost 5 bases and 1 base, there was a span of 9 bases. Germline V lookup: CDR1 MNHEY, CDR2 SMNVEV (reference sequence). CDR3 residues: CASSTTGSYNEQFF. DNA for the CDR3: TGTGCCAGCAGTACAACAGGGTCCTACAATGAGCAGTTCTTC.

In its sample, this clone was seen once. The J gene is TRBJ1-5, the V gene TRBV6-1; 9 bases fit TRBD1. The germline V gene has CDR1 MNHNS and CDR2 SASEGT. The CDR3 runs to 15 residues. The trim removed 5 bases at V and 7 bases at J, leaving 9 bases unmatched. CDR3 coding DNA: TGTGCCAGCAGTAGACAACAGGGGGCGGGACAGCCCCAGCATTTT. Amino acid sequence: CASSRQQGAGQPQHF.

This clone was recorded once. The chain links TRBV5-1 to TRBJ1-2; 9 bases are shared with TRBD1. Germline CDR1 and CDR2: SGHRS and YFSETQ. With 5 bases clipped from V and 4 bases from J, the junction kept 12 bases outside the gene matches. The CDR3 spans 16 residues. This CDR3 is CASRGAPGQGSYGYTF. The CDR3 DNA sequence: TGCGCCAGCAGGGGGGCTCCGGGACAGGGTTCCTATGGCTACACCTTC.

V and J are TRBV2 and TRBJ2-3; 8 bases line up with TRBD1. V trimming: 5 bases; J trimming: 4 bases; junction bases outside the gene matches: 8. This CDR3 is 15 amino acids long. CDR1 and CDR2 (germline): SNHLY, FYNNEI. The CDR3 protein is CASSSDRVFADTQYF. In DNA, the CDR3 is TGTGCCAGCAGTTCGGACAGGGTGTTTGCAGATACGCAGTATTTT.

This chain links TRBV28 with TRBJ2-2; tentative D call: TRBD2 (6 bases). The CDR3 totals 15 residues. With 2 bases removed from V and 3 bases from J, the gap between germline ends came to 10 bases. Germline V CDR1 and CDR2: MDHEN, SYDVKM. The chain's CDR3 is CASSLGGSYTGELFF. CDR3 in DNA: TGTGCCAGCAGTTTAGGGGGGAGTTACACCGGGGAGCTGTTTTTT.

The rearrangement links TRBV20-1 to TRBJ2-1; D is undetermined. The CDR3 is 11 residues long. With 5 bases removed from V and 8 bases from J, the gap between germline ends came to 10 bases. The V gene's germline CDR1 is DFQATT and CDR2 SNEGSKA (reference sequence). In DNA, the CDR3 is TGCAGTGCTGGTCGTGGAGATGAGCAGTTCTTC. It specifies CSAGRGDEQFF.

J is TRBJ2-7 and V is TRBV10-3; the D gene is possibly TRBD2 (6 bases). Trimming removed 3 bases at V and 4 bases at J, with 13 bases between. The germline V gene has CDR1 ENHRY and CDR2 SYGVKD. The CDR3 loop spans 14 amino acids. CDR3: CAISDASASYEQYF. The CDR3 DNA reads TGTGCCATCAGTGACGCTAGCGCAAGTTACGAGCAGTACTTC.

The gene calls are TRBV19 and TRBJ2-2, with D uncertain. This CDR3 has 14 amino acids. Looked up from germline, CDR1 is LNHDA and CDR2 is SQIVND (reference sequence). Deletions cut 2 bases from V and 2 bases from J, with 6 bases between. CDR3 loop: CASSITTNTGELFF. As DNA, the CDR3 is TGTGCCAGTAGTATAACTACTAACACCGGGGAGCTGTTTTTT.

The V gene is TRBV7-9, the J gene TRBJ2-7, with D perhaps TRBD1 (6 bases). Germline values: CDR1 SEHNR, CDR2 FQNEAQ (reference sequence). The CDR3 spans 13 residues. Trimming removed 2 bases at V and 4 bases at J, with 9 bases between. CDR3 residues: CASSLNRAYEQYF. In DNA, the CDR3 is TGTGCCAGCAGCTTAAACAGGGCGTACGAGCAGTACTTC.

This chain joins TRBV5-1 and TRBJ1-2; D call uncertain. Trimming took 4 bases from V and 4 from J, leaving 11 bases between them. Germline CDR1 and CDR2: SGHRS and YFSETQ. The CDR3 sequence is 13 residues long. The CDR3 reads CASSADILYGYTF. The DNA for the CDR3 is TGCGCCAGCAGCGCTGACATTCTCTATGGCTACACCTTC.

The J gene is TRBJ2-1, the V gene TRBV5-1; TRBD2 matches at 8 bases. The V gene's germline CDR1 is SGHRS and CDR2 YFSETQ. V lost 4 bases, J lost 6 bases, and 9 bases stayed unmatched. The CDR3 consists of 15 residues. CDR3 DNA sequence: TGCGCCAGCAGCCACCAGCGGGAGAGGGCCAATGAGCAGTTCTTC. Its translation is CASSHQRERANEQFF.